What follows describes a single TCR beta chain. The source of the sample is a study of blood T cell repertoires in COVID-19. Study-level information: PBMCs, B-cell-depleted T cells, or T cells provided the cDNA or gDNA that made up the material.

This CDR3 has 17 residues. In the authors' workflow: How many nucleated cells were present was estimated from reference gene primer amplification. Clones were sequenced by immunoSEQ multiplex PCR, and TCRdb holds only the in-frame ones, with some missing. V, J and clone size are those of that table, while D and trimming were read from the DNA. The table lists approximately 300,000 clones, roughly 84% of them singletons. Input material: peripheral blood. The J gene is TRBJ1-2, the V gene TRBV21-1; the table calls TRBD1, which could not be checked here. TRBV21-1 is a pseudogene locus. The receptor comes from a person aged 70 to 79 with COVID-19, enrolled during active disease. The CDR3 bases are TGTGCCAGCAGCAGCCCGGGACAGGGGAGTCCTAACTATGGCTACACCTTC. It specifies CASSSPGQGSPNYGYTF.